The entry below describes one TCR beta chain. The antigen is unknown. CD4+ cell separation produced CD45RA+ naive and CD45RA-negative memory subsets. This sample is drawn from a study of shared clonotypes between healthy human individuals. General study results and limits: Non-shared clonotypes were found to have lower generation probabilities than the clonotypes that were shared by all four of the sorted-subset donors. Several donors showed sharing of about 4.7% of naive CD4 clonotypes.

The CDR3 extends over 14 amino acids. Trimming left V 5 bases short and J 8 bases short, with 16 bases between. Germline CDR1 is SGHTA and CDR2 is FQGNSA. Some clones are missing from TCRdb's copy, which holds only in-frame ones; the method was immunoSEQ multiplex PCR. This repertoire shows approximately 2.5 million clones, approximately 93% found once; its top ten account for 0.36%. The material sequenced was naive CD4+ T cells from PBMCs. Subset indicated: CD45RA+ positively selected. This clonotype was sampled from a man aged 18 to 35 in good health. Some clones in this sample may be carry-over from other donors' samples. The rearrangement links TRBV7-2 to TRBJ1-5; possible D gene TRBD1, 5 bases. CDR3 in DNA: TGTGCCAGCAGCCCGCGGGTCGGGGACGAGCCCCAGCATTTT. It specifies CASSPRVGDEPQHF.